The present T cell receptor (beta chain) was sequenced within a study of blood T cell repertoires in COVID-19. Data came from immunoSEQ multiplex PCR; TCRdb stores just in-frame clones and leaves some out. Of some 73,000 clones listed, about 74% are singletons. The CDR3 sequence is 15 residues long. Germline CDR1 and CDR2: KGHDR and SFDVKD. J lost 1 base, V lost 8 bases, and 6 bases had no gene match. Input material: peripheral blood. This clonotype was obtained from a man aged 65 to 85 with COVID-19, enrolled during active disease. This chain connects TRBV24-1 to TRBJ2-2, with 7 positions matching TRBD2. The CDR3 is CATTSSGRNTGELFF. DNA for the CDR3: TGTGCCACCACATCTAGCGGAAGGAACACCGGGGAGCTGTTTTTT.